The present T cell receptor beta chain was sequenced within a study of blood T cell repertoires in COVID-19. Assay: immunoSEQ multiplex PCR; the TCRdb copy retains only in-frame clones and omits some. The repertoire consists of about 330,000 clones, with around nine tenths occurring once and the leading ten covering under 6%. CDR1 and CDR2 from the germline V gene are ENHRY and SYGVKD. This CDR3 is 17 amino acids long. V gave up 0 bases and J gave up 4 bases; unmatched junction bases: 10. The chain recombines TRBV10-3 with TRBJ2-7; TRBD2 matches at 9 bases. The sequence derives from a man in his thirties or forties who had recovered from COVID-19. The sample taken for sequencing was PBMCs or T cells enriched from blood (not recorded which). Here the CDR3 reads CAISESMASGVSYEQYF. The CDR3, as DNA: TGTGCCATCAGTGAGTCGATGGCTAGCGGGGTATCTTACGAGCAGTACTTC.